This entry features one T cell receptor (beta chain) sequence. Original data processing: Reference gene primer amplification yielded estimated nucleated cell counts. Sequencing used immunoSEQ multiplex PCR; TCRdb keeps in-frame clones, though not all of them. That table furnishes V, J and clone size, whereas the DNA furnished D and trimming. The sample lists under 85,000 clones; more than 75% were seen once. The CDR3 loop spans 16 amino acids. From germline, CDR1 is SGHRS and CDR2 YFSETQ. Trimming cost V 0 bases and J 5 bases, with 17 bases left between them. This specimen comes from a study of blood T cell repertoires in COVID-19. Background on the study: Collection of acute and convalescent COVID-19 samples took place in the United States, Italy and Spain.

The rearrangement uses TRBV5-1 and TRBJ2-5; a weak D match, TRBD2 (5 bases). The clonotype comes from an elderly woman with active or convalescent COVID-19. Input material: peripheral blood. CDR3 loop: CASSLAPLTGGETQYF. The CDR3 coding sequence is TGCGCCAGCAGCTTGGCCCCCTTGACCGGCGGGGAGACCCAGTACTTC. Full variable domain (remainder filled in from reference TRBV5-1 and TRBJ2-5): KAGVTQTPRYLIKTRGQQVTLSCSPISGHRSVSWYQQTPGQGLQFLFEYFSETQRNKGNFPGRFSGRQFSNSRSEMNVSTLELGDSALYLCASSLAPLTGGETQYFGPGTRLLVL.